The TCR beta chain described here comes from a study of blood T cell repertoires in COVID-19. Looking at the study overall: COVID-19 samples, acute and convalescent, were from the United States, Italy and Spain. T cells, B-cell-depleted T cells, or PBMCs provided the cDNA or gDNA that served as material.

In the source study's methods: Estimation of nucleated cell counts was performed using reference gene primer amplification. Data came from immunoSEQ multiplex PCR; TCRdb stores just in-frame clones and leaves some out. V, J and clone size derive from that table, while D and trimming were established from the DNA sequence. The sample includes tens of thousands of clones, around 85% of them seen just once. Seattle's enrolled individuals joined amid active infection and were then monitored longitudinally. Trimming cost V 1 base and J 3 bases; bases outside gene matches: 19. This CDR3 has 19 amino acids. Germline V CDR1 and CDR2: SGHRS, YFSETQ.

The chain carries TRBV5-1 and TRBJ2-7, with TRBD2 matching 7 bases. What was sequenced was peripheral blood. The clonotype originates from a man between 40 and 49 years old with COVID-19, enrolled during active disease. CDR3 region: CASSLQPGSSSGGLYEQYF. The CDR3 bases are TGCGCCAGCAGCTTGCAGCCCGGTTCCTCTAGCGGCGGGCTCTACGAGCAGTACTTC.